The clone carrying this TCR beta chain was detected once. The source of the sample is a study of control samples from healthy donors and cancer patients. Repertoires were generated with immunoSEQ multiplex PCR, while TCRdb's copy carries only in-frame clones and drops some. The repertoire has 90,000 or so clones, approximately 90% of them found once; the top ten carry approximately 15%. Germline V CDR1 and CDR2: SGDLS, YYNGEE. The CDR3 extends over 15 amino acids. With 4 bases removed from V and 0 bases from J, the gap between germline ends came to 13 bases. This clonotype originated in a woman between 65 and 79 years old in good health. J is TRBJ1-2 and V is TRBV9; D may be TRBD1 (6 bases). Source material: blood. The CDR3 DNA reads TGTGCCAGCAGCAGCCGACAGGCAACTAACTATGGCTACACCTTC. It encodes CASSSRQATNYGYTF.